The 18 T cell receptor beta chains below come from one sample, sequenced in a study of CD8+ T cells in alopecia areata. The authors extracted RNA and reverse transcribed it into cDNA as the sequencing template. This table comes from immunoSEQ multiplex PCR, and its TCRdb copy is limited to in-frame clones, with some not included. The sample includes hundreds of thousands of clones, over 45% of them seen just once. The treatment: oral pan-JAK inhibitor, 5-10 mg twice daily. Sequencing was performed on CD4+ T cells sorted from blood, taken around week 54, from a patient treated with tofacitinib. These receptors all stem from a human donor with alopecia areata.

CDR3 sequence: CASSSLGRENIQYF. The DNA for the CDR3 is TGTGCCAGCAGCTCCTTAGGGAGGGAAAACATTCAGTACTTC. V usage is TRBV5-4 and J usage is TRBJ2-4; TRBD2 agrees at 7 bases. CDR3 size: 14 residues. The trim removed 3 bases at V and 5 bases at J, leaving 5 bases unmatched. Germline CDR1 and CDR2: SGHNT and YYREEE (reference sequence).

The chain employs TRBV9 and TRBJ1-6, with unresolved D. V was pared by 3 bases and J by 12 bases, with 13 bases between. The germline V gene encodes CDR1 SGDLS and CDR2 YYNGEE. This CDR3 spans 13 amino acids. The CDR3 reads CASSEGFTGPLHF. The CDR3 bases are TGTGCCAGCAGCGAGGGTTTTACGGGACCCCTCCACTTT. Using reference TRBV9 and TRBJ1-6 for the parts outside the CDR3, the full variable domain is DSGVTQTPKHLITATGQRVTLRCSPRSGDLSVYWYQQSLDQGLQFLIQYYNGEERAKGNILERFSAQQFPDLHSELNLSSLELGDSALYFCASSEGFTGPLHFGNGTRLTVT.

J is TRBJ2-5 and V is TRBV10-3; possible D gene TRBD1, 5 bases. CDR1 ENHRY and CDR2 SYGVKD come from the germline V gene. The CDR3 runs 13 residues. The V end was cut by 8 bases, the J end by 1 base, with 11 bases between. Written as DNA, the CDR3 is TGTGCCATCCAAGGGCAGGGCCAAGAGACCCAGTACTTC. This codes for CAIQGQGQETQYF.

The chain links TRBV29-1 to TRBJ2-5, with 10 bases fitting TRBD2. Trimming at V came to 4 bases and at J to 2 bases, leaving 7 bases not matched to a gene. The CDR3 covers 15 residues. Germline CDR1 and CDR2: SQVTM and ANQGSEA. CDR3 sequence reads: CSVGSGGSRQETQYF. The DNA of the CDR3 is TGCAGCGTTGGTAGCGGGGGGTCCCGGCAAGAGACCCAGTACTTC.

The chain recombines TRBV30 with TRBJ1-6, with D unresolved. The CDR3 loop spans 12 amino acids. V lost 5 bases and J lost 10, with 12 bases in between. The germline V gene has CDR1 GTSNPN and CDR2 SVGIG (reference sequence). CDR3 coding DNA: TGTGCCTGGCAAAGCTGGGAGTCACCCCTCCACTTT. As protein: CAWQSWESPLHF.

The chain is built from TRBV5-6 and TRBJ1-2; tentatively, D is TRBD1 (6 bases). This CDR3 contains 14 residues. V lost 0 bases and J lost 4, with 10 bases in between. From germline, CDR1 is SGHDT and CDR2 YYEEEE. The CDR3 region is CASSLAGTPYGYTF. CDR3 sequence (DNA): TGTGCCAGCAGCTTGGCCGGGACACCCTATGGCTACACCTTC.

J is TRBJ1-2 and V is TRBV4-3; possible D gene TRBD1, 6 bases. Germline V gene lookup returns CDR1 LGHNA and CDR2 YSLEER. V lost 0 bases to trimming and J lost 13 bases, with 15 bases between them. This CDR3 comprises 13 residues. As DNA, the CDR3 is TGCGCCAGCAGCCAAGATTCCGGGGGCGCCGGCACCTTC. Amino acid sequence: CASSQDSGGAGTF.

Concerning this clone: Other DNA sequences in this specimen translate into the identical CDR3. This sequence joins TRBV30 and TRBJ2-3, with D unresolved. Germline lookup yields CDR1 GTSNPN and CDR2 SVGIG (reference sequence). The CDR3 is 11 residues long. V dropped 1 base and J dropped 5 bases, with 4 bases sitting between them. For the CDR3, the DNA is TGTGCCTGGAGTGGTAAAGATACGCAGTATTTT. This sequence encodes CAWSGKDTQYF. The whole variable domain, filled in from reference TRBV30 and TRBJ2-3, reads SQTIHQWPATLVQPVGSPLSLECTVEGTSNPNLYWYRQAAGRGLQLLFYSVGIGQISSEVPQNLSASRPQDRQFILSSKKLLLSDSGFYLCAWSGKDTQYFGPGTRLTVL.

In regard to this clone: At the DNA level, this CDR3 is encoded by other sequences in the same sample as well. The V and J genes are TRBV6-5 and TRBJ1-1; D unclear. This CDR3 spans 14 amino acids. Trimming pared 0 bases from V and 0 bases from J, leaving 5 bases between. CDR1 and CDR2 from the germline V gene are MNHEY and SVGAGI. The CDR3 DNA follows: TGTGCCAGCAGTTACTCAAGGCTGAACACTGAAGCTTTCTTT. Translated: CASSYSRLNTEAFF.

V is TRBV27 and J is TRBJ2-3; D may be TRBD1 (6 bases). The CDR3 length is 16 residues. Germline assignment: CDR1 MNHEY and CDR2 SMNVEV (reference sequence). V was cut by 4 bases and J by 2 bases, with 16 bases left in between. CDR3 region: CASSSYRALNTDTQYF. CDR3 coding DNA: TGTGCCAGCAGTTCGTACAGGGCACTAAACACAGATACGCAGTATTTT.

V usage is TRBV25-1 and J usage is TRBJ2-3; the match to TRBD2 covers 8 bases. The germline V gene has CDR1 MGHDK and CDR2 SYGVNS. CDR3 length: 15 residues. V shed 4 bases and J 4 bases; nucleotides not matched to a gene: 7. CDR3 bases: TGTGCCAGCAGTGGGGACGGCGGGGGGCCAGATACGCAGTATTTT. It is translated as CASSGDGGGPDTQYF.

This rearrangement joins TRBV11-2 to TRBJ2-7; tentatively, D is TRBD2 (6 bases). This CDR3 has 14 residues. V lost 5 bases, J lost 0 bases, and 11 bases lay in between. The germline V gene encodes CDR1 SGHAT and CDR2 FQNNGV. CDR3 protein: CASSTISGSYEQYF. CDR3 coding DNA: TGTGCCAGCAGCACGATTAGCGGCTCCTACGAGCAGTACTTC.

The rearrangement links TRBV2 to TRBJ1-6, with 9 nucleotides matching TRBD1. The CDR3 is 14 residues long. The germline CDR1 and CDR2 sequences are SNHLY and FYNNEI. Trimming at V came to 6 bases and at J to 9 bases, leaving 6 bases not matched to a gene. The CDR3 sequence is CASRADRGSSPLHF. CDR3 DNA: TGTGCCAGCAGAGCGGACAGGGGAAGTTCACCCCTCCACTTT.

This chain links TRBV19 with TRBJ2-7; D not resolved. The CDR3 is 13 residues long. Germline V gives CDR1 LNHDA, CDR2 SQIVND (reference sequence). The V gene lost 5 bases and the J gene lost 2 bases, with 10 bases spanning the gap. As DNA, the CDR3 is TGTGCCAGTAGTGCTCTCGCAGCCTACGAGCAGTACTTC. Translation: CASSALAAYEQYF.

The V and J genes are TRBV27 and TRBJ2-7; perhaps D is TRBD1 or TRBD2 (6 bases each). CDR1 MNHEY and CDR2 SMNVEV come from the germline V gene (reference sequence). Trimming removed 6 bases at V and 3 bases at J, with 15 bases between. CDR3 length: 14 amino acids. The CDR3 bases are TGTGCCAGCAGAAAGGCGGGACAAAACTACGAGCAGTACTTC. Amino acid sequence: CASRKAGQNYEQYF.

This chain connects TRBV30 to TRBJ2-7, with 11 bases lining up with TRBD1. The J segment lost 4 bases and the V segment lost 0 bases, leaving 2 bases of the junction unmatched. CDR3 length equals 14 residues. CDR1 is GTSNPN and CDR2 is SVGIG in the germline V gene (reference sequence). CDR3 residues: CAWSVGQGAYEQYF. The CDR3 DNA reads as TGTGCCTGGAGTGTCGGACAGGGGGCTTACGAGCAGTACTTC. The variable domain in full, completed from reference TRBV30 and TRBJ2-7, reads SQTIHQWPATLVQPVGSPLSLECTVEGTSNPNLYWYRQAAGRGLQLLFYSVGIGQISSEVPQNLSASRPQDRQFILSSKKLLLSDSGFYLCAWSVGQGAYEQYFGPGTRLTVT.

V is TRBV25-1 and J is TRBJ2-7; weak D call: TRBD1 (6 bases). The V end lost 5 bases, the J end lost 1 base, and 9 bases lay between the germline ends. Germline V gene lookup returns CDR1 MGHDK and CDR2 SYGVNS. The CDR3 length is 13 residues. Here the CDR3 reads CASSRRGSYEQYF. CDR3 nucleotides: TGTGCCAGCAGTCGAAGGGGGTCCTACGAGCAGTACTTC.

This clone was seen a few times. This chain joins TRBV4-3 and TRBJ1-4; D not certain. Per the germline V gene, CDR1 is LGHNA and CDR2 is YSLEER. CDR3 length: 13 amino acids. V lost 0 bases and J 8 bases, leaving 7 bases between the germline ends. CDR3 sequence: CASSQDMKEKLFF. The CDR3 bases are TGCGCCAGCAGCCAAGATATGAAAGAAAAACTGTTTTTT.